This TCR beta chain was sequenced for a study of blood T cell repertoires in COVID-19. Study-level background: Spain, Italy and the United States supplied samples that represented acute and convalescent COVID-19. Nucleic acid was either cDNA or gDNA, and it came from T cells, B-cell-depleted T cells, or PBMCs.

With 4 bases removed from V and 6 bases from J, the gap between germline ends came to 14 bases. The CDR3 sequence is 14 residues long. The germline V gene has CDR1 SGHRS and CDR2 YFSETQ. Authors' analysis steps: Using reference gene primer amplification, nucleated cell counts were estimated. TCRdb keeps only in-frame clones here, not all; method: immunoSEQ multiplex PCR. For V, J and clone size, that table is used; D and trimming come from the DNA. The profile covers some 120,000 clones, with 65% to 85% appearing a single time and 0.7% to 0.85% taken by the ten largest. The receptor was derived from a woman between 70 and 85 years old with acute or convalescent COVID-19. Sequences were obtained from peripheral blood. The V gene is TRBV5-1, the J gene TRBJ2-1; possible D gene TRBD2, 6 bases. CDR3 residues: CASSQSGPGNEQFF. The CDR3 DNA is TGCGCCAGCAGCCAAAGCGGGCCTGGCAATGAGCAGTTCTTC.